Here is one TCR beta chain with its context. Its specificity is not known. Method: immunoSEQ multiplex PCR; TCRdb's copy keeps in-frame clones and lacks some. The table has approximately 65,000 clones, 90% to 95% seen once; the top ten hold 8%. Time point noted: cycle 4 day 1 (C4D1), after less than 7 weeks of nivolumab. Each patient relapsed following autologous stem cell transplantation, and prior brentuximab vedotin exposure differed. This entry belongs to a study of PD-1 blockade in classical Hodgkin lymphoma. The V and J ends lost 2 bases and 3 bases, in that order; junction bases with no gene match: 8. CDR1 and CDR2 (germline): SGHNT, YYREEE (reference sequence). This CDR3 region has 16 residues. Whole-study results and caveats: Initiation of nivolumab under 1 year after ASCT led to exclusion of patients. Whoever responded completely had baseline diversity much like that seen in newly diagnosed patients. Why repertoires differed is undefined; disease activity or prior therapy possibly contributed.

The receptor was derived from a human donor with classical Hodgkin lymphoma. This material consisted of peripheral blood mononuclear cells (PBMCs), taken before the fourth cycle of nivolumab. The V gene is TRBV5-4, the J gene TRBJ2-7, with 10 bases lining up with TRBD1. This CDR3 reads CASSLAGTGVFYEQYF. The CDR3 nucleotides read TGTGCCAGCAGCTTAGCTGGGACAGGGGTTTTCTACGAGCAGTACTTC.